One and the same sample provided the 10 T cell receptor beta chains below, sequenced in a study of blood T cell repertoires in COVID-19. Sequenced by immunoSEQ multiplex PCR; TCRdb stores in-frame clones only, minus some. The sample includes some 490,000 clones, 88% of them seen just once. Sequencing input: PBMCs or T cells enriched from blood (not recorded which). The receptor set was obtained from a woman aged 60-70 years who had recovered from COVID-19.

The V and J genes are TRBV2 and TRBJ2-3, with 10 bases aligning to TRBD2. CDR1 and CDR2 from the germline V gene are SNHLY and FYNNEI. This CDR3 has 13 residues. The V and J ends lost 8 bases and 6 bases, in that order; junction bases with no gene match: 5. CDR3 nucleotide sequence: TGTGCCAGCTGTAGCGGGGGGTATGATACGCAGTATTTT. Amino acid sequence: CASCSGGYDTQYF.

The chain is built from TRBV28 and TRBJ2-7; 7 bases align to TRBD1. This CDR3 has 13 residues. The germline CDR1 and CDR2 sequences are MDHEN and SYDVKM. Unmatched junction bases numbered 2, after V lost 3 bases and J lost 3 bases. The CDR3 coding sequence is TGTGCCAGCAGTTTCGGGACAGTCTACGAGCAGTACTTC. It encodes CASSFGTVYEQYF.

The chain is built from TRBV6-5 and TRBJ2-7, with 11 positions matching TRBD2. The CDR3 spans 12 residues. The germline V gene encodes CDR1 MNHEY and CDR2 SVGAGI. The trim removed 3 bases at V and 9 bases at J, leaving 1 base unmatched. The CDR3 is CASSYSGGGQYV. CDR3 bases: TGTGCCAGCAGTTATAGCGGGGGGGGGCAGTACGTC.

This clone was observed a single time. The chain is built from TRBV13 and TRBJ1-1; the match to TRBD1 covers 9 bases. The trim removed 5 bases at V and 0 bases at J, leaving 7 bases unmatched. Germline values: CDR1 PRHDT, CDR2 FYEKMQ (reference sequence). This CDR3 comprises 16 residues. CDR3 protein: CASSPRGQGMNTEAFF. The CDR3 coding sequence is TGTGCCAGCAGCCCGAGGGGACAGGGTATGAACACTGAAGCTTTCTTT. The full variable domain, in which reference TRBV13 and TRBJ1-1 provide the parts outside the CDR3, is AAGVIQSPRHLIKEKRETATLKCYPIPRHDTVYWYQQGPGQDPQFLISFYEKMQSDKGSIPDRFSAQQFSDYHSELNMSSLELGDSALYFCASSPRGQGMNTEAFFGQGTRLTVV.

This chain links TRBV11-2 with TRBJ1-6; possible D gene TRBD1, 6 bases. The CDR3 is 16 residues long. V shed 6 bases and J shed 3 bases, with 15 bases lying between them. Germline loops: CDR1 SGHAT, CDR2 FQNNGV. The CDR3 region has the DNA TGTGCCAGCAGGTTAAAGGGGGACAACTATAATTCACCCCTCCACTTT. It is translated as CASRLKGDNYNSPLHF.

This chain's CDR3 is CASTPGGGGSNQPQHF. The CDR3 DNA follows: TGTGCCAGTACCCCTGGGGGGGGAGGGAGCAATCAGCCCCAGCATTTT. This chain uses TRBV19 with TRBJ1-5, with D possibly matching TRBD1 (5 bases). Germline V gives CDR1 LNHDA, CDR2 SQIVND (reference sequence). Trimming pared 7 bases from V and 1 base from J, leaving 17 bases between. This CDR3 comprises 16 residues. Together with reference TRBV19 and TRBJ1-5, the CDR3 gives the full variable domain: DGGITQSPKYLFRKEGQNVTLSCEQNLNHDAMYWYRQDPGQGLRLIYYSQIVNDFQKGDIAEGYSVSREKKESFPLTVTSAQKNPTAFYLCASTPGGGGSNQPQHFGDGTRLSIL.

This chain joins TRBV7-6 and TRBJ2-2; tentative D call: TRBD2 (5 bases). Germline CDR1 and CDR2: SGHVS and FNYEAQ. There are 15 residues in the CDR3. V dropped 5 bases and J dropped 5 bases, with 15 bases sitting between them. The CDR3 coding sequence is TGTGCCAGCAGCCACCGGACCTCGGGGACCGGGGAGCTGTTTTTT. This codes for CASSHRTSGTGELFF.

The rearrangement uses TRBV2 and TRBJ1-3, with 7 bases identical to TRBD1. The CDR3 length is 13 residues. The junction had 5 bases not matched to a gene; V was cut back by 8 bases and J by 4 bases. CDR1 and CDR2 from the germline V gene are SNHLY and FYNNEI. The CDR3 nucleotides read TGTGCCAGCGAAGGGACAGCCGGAAACACCATATATTTT. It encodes CASEGTAGNTIYF.

The CDR3 region is CASSAGQWRDQPQHF. Written as DNA, the CDR3 is TGTGCCAGCAGCGCGGGACAGTGGAGGGATCAGCCCCAGCATTTT. J is TRBJ1-5 and V is TRBV7-6; TRBD1 matches 7 bases. Trimming took 5 bases from V and 5 from J; bases not matched to a gene: 9. Germline V gene sequence: CDR1 SGHVS, CDR2 FNYEAQ. This CDR3 is built from 15 residues.

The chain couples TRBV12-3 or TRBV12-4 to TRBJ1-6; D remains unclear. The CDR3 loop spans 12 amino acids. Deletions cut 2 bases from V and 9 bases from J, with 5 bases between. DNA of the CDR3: TGTGCCAGCAGTTTACCGCGTTCACCCCTCCACTTT. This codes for CASSLPRSPLHF.